This TCR beta chain appears in the sequencing data of a study of identical twins. Study results and limitations: Abundant cord blood beta clonotypes carried fewer insertions; memory repertoires showed none.

TCRdb analysed the 5' RACE reads with MiXCR anew, one entry per CDR3 protein. In the table there are hundreds of thousands of distinct CDR3 sequences, 15% to 20% of which are singletons. The CDR3 loop spans 13 amino acids. Trimming pared 2 bases from V and 4 bases from J, leaving 8 bases between. Per the germline V gene, CDR1 is MNHEY and CDR2 is SVGAGI. On this clonotype itself: Its antigen is undetermined.

These records were also assigned to another study, of T cells expressing NK-cell markers. That work states: Sorted CD3+CD56+NKG2C+, CD3+CD56+NKG2C- and CD3+CD56-NKG2C+ T cells provided the TCR beta repertoires. CD8+ T cells in over 5 donors included dominant NKG2C+ clonotypes at about 1.0-7.0%.

Sequencing was done on a sample of PBMCs. The chain is built from TRBV6-5 and TRBJ2-5, with D possibly matching TRBD1 (6 bases). This clonotype originated in a woman aged 18-30 years in good health. CDR3 nucleotides: TGTGCCAGCAGTTACAGACAGGCAGAGACCCAGTACTTC. Amino acid sequence: CASSYRQAETQYF.